A selection of T cell receptor beta chains follows, all from one sample in a study of post-analysis software for immune sequencing data. Via MiXCR, TCRdb re-called the PCR reads, giving one row per CDR3 protein. The repertoire includes about 770,000 distinct CDR3 sequences, 46% of them detected once, and 4.9% sits in the top ten. The specimen sequenced was blood. The receptors stem from a girl aged 10-17 years with multiple sclerosis. Both conserved end residues are part of each CDR3. Fields, in order: clone size, D gene, J gene, V gene, CDR3 protein, CDR3 DNA. D genes are given only for firm matches. A clone size is listed for some rows: how often the clone was seen (once, few, many), or a class if it is expanded.

NA TRBD2 TRBJ2-1 TRBV20-1 CSARGLAAFSYNEQFF TGCAGTGCTAGAGGACTAGCCGCTTTCTCCTACAATGAGCAGTTCTTC
NA NA TRBJ1-2 TRBV20-1 CSARDRGTSNYGYTF TGCAGTGCTAGAGATCGCGGCACATCTAACTATGGCTACACCTTC
once NA TRBJ2-7 TRBV6-2/TRBV6-3 CASSYTGQTYEQYF TGTGCCAGCAGTTACACCGGACAAACCTACGAGCAGTACTTC
NA TRBD1 TRBJ2-1 TRBV5-1 CASSPDRVGYNEQFF TGCGCCAGCAGCCCAGACAGGGTCGGGTACAATGAGCAGTTCTTC
NA TRBD1 TRBJ1-2 TRBV12-3/TRBV12-4 CASSSTGLDGYTF TGTGCCAGCAGTTCGACAGGGTTGGATGGCTACACCTTC
few NA TRBJ2-5 TRBV20-1 CSASTSNQETQYF TGCAGTGCTAGCACCTCCAACCAAGAGACCCAGTACTTC
NA NA TRBJ1-2 TRBV6-5 CASSYLASSDYGYTF TGTGCCAGCAGTTACCTTGCTTCATCCGACTATGGCTACACCTTC
few NA TRBJ2-7 TRBV4-3 CASSQEWPEQYF TGCGCCAGCAGCCAAGAGTGGCCAGAGCAGTACTTC
few NA TRBJ2-5 TRBV20-1 CSASRLSGTTRETQYF TGCAGTGCTAGCCGACTTAGCGGAACCACGAGGGAGACCCAGTACTTC
NA TRBD2 TRBJ2-7 TRBV6-2/TRBV6-3 CASGEGRYEQYF TGTGCCAGCGGGGAGGGCCGCTACGAGCAGTACTTC
once TRBD2 TRBJ2-1 TRBV7-8 CASSSGLAGSRSYNEQFF TGTGCCAGCAGCTCTGGACTAGCGGGAAGTCGCTCCTACAATGAGCAGTTCTTC
few NA TRBJ1-5 TRBV12-3/TRBV12-4 CASSLALGGRSNQPQHF TGTGCCAGCAGTTTAGCGCTGGGGGGTAGGAGCAATCAGCCCCAGCATTTT
NA TRBD2 TRBJ2-3 TRBV4-2 CASSQELGRTRVGDTQYF TGTGCCAGCAGCCAAGAGCTGGGGAGGACTAGGGTCGGGGATACGCAGTATTTT
NA TRBD1 TRBJ2-3 TRBV25-1 CASSQWDRDIDTQYF TGTGCCAGCAGTCAATGGGACAGGGACATAGATACGCAGTATTTT
NA NA TRBJ1-6 TRBV12-3/TRBV12-4 CASSFGGQDSPLHF TGTGCCAGCAGTTTTGGGGGACAAGATTCACCCCTCCACTTT
NA NA TRBJ1-2 TRBV21-1 CASIPTDEGIGYTF TGTGCCAGCATCCCGACGGACGAGGGTATCGGCTACACCTTC
NA NA TRBJ2-7 TRBV4-1 CASSPGEISGAQYF TGCGCCAGCAGCCCCGGGGAGATCAGCGGAGCGCAGTACTTC
few NA TRBJ2-7 TRBV29-1 CSVPAWDANEQYF TGCAGCGTCCCAGCGTGGGACGCCAACGAGCAGTACTTC
NA NA TRBJ2-3 TRBV28 CASSPIIPSDSTDTQYF TGTGCCAGCAGTCCCATCATCCCCAGCGATAGCACAGATACGCAGTATTTT
NA NA TRBJ1-1 TRBV19 CASSSPEPYTEAFF TGTGCCAGTAGTAGTCCGGAACCTTACACTGAAGCTTTCTTT
NA TRBD2 TRBJ2-2 TRBV20-1 CSAPHGLAGETGELFF TGCAGTGCACCCCATGGTCTAGCGGGAGAAACCGGGGAGCTGTTTTTT
NA NA TRBJ2-1 TRBV20-1 CSARGGTSSYNEQFF TGCAGTGCTAGGGGGGGGACAAGCTCCTACAATGAGCAGTTCTTC
NA TRBD2 TRBJ2-1 TRBV20-1 CSARGARLADYNEQFF TGCAGTGCCAGGGGGGCTAGACTAGCGGATTACAATGAGCAGTTCTTC
few NA TRBJ2-1 TRBV11-2 CASSLGRTSSYNEQFF TGTGCCAGCAGCTTGGGTCGGACGAGCTCCTACAATGAGCAGTTCTTC
few NA TRBJ2-7 TRBV20-1 CSACSPDSYEQYF TGCAGTGCTTGCTCCCCGGACTCCTACGAGCAGTACTTC
NA NA TRBJ2-6 TRBV12-3/TRBV12-4 CASRESGANVLTF TGTGCCAGCAGGGAATCTGGGGCCAACGTCCTGACTTTC
NA NA TRBJ2-7 TRBV20-1 CSARAWRDNEQYF TGCAGTGCTAGAGCGTGGCGGGATAACGAGCAGTACTTC
NA NA TRBJ1-4 TRBV20-1 CSARDTLWANEKLFF TGCAGTGCTAGAGATACCCTGTGGGCTAATGAAAAACTGTTTTTT
NA NA TRBJ1-5 TRBV3-1 CASSQGTNSNQPQHF TGTGCCAGCAGCCAAGGCACGAATAGCAATCAGCCCCAGCATTTT
NA NA TRBJ1-5 TRBV10-3 CAISAGGGSNQPQHF TGTGCCATCAGTGCCGGCGGGGGCTCCAATCAGCCCCAGCATTTT
few TRBD2 TRBJ2-5 TRBV20-1 CSARETRASGRRETQYF TGCAGTGCTAGAGAGACTCGGGCTAGCGGGAGGAGAGAGACCCAGTACTTC
NA TRBD1 TRBJ1-3 TRBV12-3/TRBV12-4 CASNPTGKRSSNTIYF TGTGCCAGCAATCCGACAGGGAAACGGTCTAGTAACACCATATATTTT
few TRBD2 TRBJ2-1 TRBV9 CASSVRGRDDNEQFF TGTGCCAGCAGCGTAAGAGGGAGGGATGACAATGAGCAGTTCTTC
NA NA TRBJ2-1 TRBV29-1 CSPTPGLSSYNEQFF TGCAGCCCTACCCCGGGGCTTAGCTCCTACAATGAGCAGTTCTTC
NA NA TRBJ2-1 TRBV5-1 CASSWGRDNEQFF TGCGCCAGCAGCTGGGGGCGGGACAATGAGCAGTTCTTC
NA NA TRBJ2-7 TRBV5-1 CASSLTGRPSGYEQYF TGCGCCAGCAGCTTGACAGGTCGGCCAAGCGGCTACGAGCAGTACTTC
NA TRBD2 TRBJ2-3 TRBV5-5 CASSLEPAGGGDTQYF TGTGCCAGCAGCTTGGAACCAGCGGGAGGGGGAGATACGCAGTATTTT
few TRBD2 TRBJ2-1 TRBV18 CASSPVRGLAGARSYNEQFF TGTGCCAGCTCACCAGTACGGGGACTAGCGGGAGCCCGCTCCTACAATGAGCAGTTCTTC
NA NA TRBJ1-2 TRBV28 CASSLIGSPGYTF TGTGCCAGCAGTTTAATCGGGTCGCCTGGCTACACCTTC
NA NA TRBJ1-1 TRBV12-3/TRBV12-4 CTSSDSMNTEAFF TGTACCAGCAGTGACAGCATGAACACTGAAGCTTTCTTT
few TRBD2 TRBJ2-7 TRBV20-1 CSARAGPSGSYEQYF TGCAGTGCTAGGGCGGGGCCTAGCGGCTCCTACGAGCAGTACTTC
NA TRBD1 TRBJ1-1 TRBV29-1 CSGSGTGTEAFF TGCAGCGGGTCCGGGACAGGGACTGAAGCTTTCTTT
NA TRBD2 TRBJ2-7 TRBV5-6 CASSFSSGPSSYEQYF TGTGCCAGCAGCTTCTCTAGCGGCCCGAGCTCCTACGAGCAGTACTTC
NA NA TRBJ2-1 TRBV29-1 CSVGADPGYNEQFF TGCAGCGTTGGGGCCGATCCAGGCTACAATGAGCAGTTCTTC
few NA TRBJ1-2 TRBV5-1 CASSSKIQNPNYGYTF TGCGCCAGCAGCTCCAAGATACAGAACCCTAACTATGGCTACACCTTC
NA NA TRBJ2-5 TRBV29-1 CSVDFGTQYF TGCAGCGTTGATTTTGGGACCCAGTACTTC
few TRBD2 TRBJ2-1 TRBV7-2 CASSPKGGLAGEQFF TGTGCCAGCAGCCCCAAGGGCGGACTAGCGGGAGAGCAGTTCTTC
few TRBD1 TRBJ2-5 TRBV20-1 CSTLTGVDETQYF TGCAGTACCTTAACAGGGGTCGACGAGACCCAGTACTTC
NA NA TRBJ1-4 TRBV4-1 CASSQDSQTREKLFF TGCGCCAGCAGCCAAGATAGTCAAACGAGGGAAAAACTGTTTTTT
few NA TRBJ2-6 TRBV6-5 CASSYLKQGPGGSGANVLTF TGTGCCAGCAGTTACCTAAAACAGGGCCCGGGGGGCTCTGGGGCCAACGTCCTGACTTTC
NA NA TRBJ1-1 TRBV6-1 CASSEVYSLNTEAFF TGTGCCAGCAGTGAAGTTTACAGTTTGAACACTGAAGCTTTCTTT
NA TRBD2 TRBJ2-1 TRBV20-1 CSASGRSSYNEQFF TGCAGTGCTAGCGGGAGGTCCTCCTACAATGAGCAGTTCTTC
NA NA TRBJ1-5 TRBV9 CASSVGGSHQPQHF TGTGCCAGCAGCGTAGGGGGCAGCCATCAGCCCCAGCATTTT
NA NA TRBJ2-7 TRBV7-2 CASSSWGAYEQYF TGTGCCAGCAGCTCCTGGGGGGCCTACGAGCAGTACTTC
few TRBD1 TRBJ2-5 TRBV6-5 CASSYTVHRGREGLQETQYF TGTGCCAGCAGTTACACCGTGCACAGGGGGCGAGAGGGTCTCCAAGAGACCCAGTACTTC